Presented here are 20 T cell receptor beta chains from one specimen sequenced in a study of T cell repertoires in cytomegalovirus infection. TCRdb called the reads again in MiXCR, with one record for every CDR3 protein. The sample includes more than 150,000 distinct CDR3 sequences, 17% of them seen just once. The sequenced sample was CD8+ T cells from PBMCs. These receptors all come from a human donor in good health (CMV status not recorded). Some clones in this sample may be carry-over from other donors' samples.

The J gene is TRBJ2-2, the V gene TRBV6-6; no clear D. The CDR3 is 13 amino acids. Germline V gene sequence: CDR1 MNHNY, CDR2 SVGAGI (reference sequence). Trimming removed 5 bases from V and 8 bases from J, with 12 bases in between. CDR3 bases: TGTGCCAGCAGTCCTACCAGCCTTGGGGAGCTGTTTTTT. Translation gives CASSPTSLGELFF.

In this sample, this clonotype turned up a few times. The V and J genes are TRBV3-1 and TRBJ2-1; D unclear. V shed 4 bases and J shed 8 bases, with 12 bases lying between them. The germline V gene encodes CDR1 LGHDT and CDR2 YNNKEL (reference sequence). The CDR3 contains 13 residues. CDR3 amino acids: CASSPSDGYEQFF. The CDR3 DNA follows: TGTGCCAGCAGCCCATCGGACGGATATGAGCAGTTCTTC.

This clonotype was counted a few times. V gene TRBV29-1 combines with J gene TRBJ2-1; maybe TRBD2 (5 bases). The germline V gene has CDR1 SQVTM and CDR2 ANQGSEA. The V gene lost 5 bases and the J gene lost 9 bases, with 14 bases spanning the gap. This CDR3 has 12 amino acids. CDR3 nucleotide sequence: TGCAGCGTTTGGGGAGATCTAGGTGAGCAGTTCTTC. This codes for CSVWGDLGEQFF.

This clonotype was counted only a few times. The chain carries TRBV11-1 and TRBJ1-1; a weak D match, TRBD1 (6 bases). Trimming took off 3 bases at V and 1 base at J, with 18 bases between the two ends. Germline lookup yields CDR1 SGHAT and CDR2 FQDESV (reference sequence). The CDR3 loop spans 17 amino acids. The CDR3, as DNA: TGTGCCAGCAGCTTCGAAATCGGGACAAAAGGGAACACTGAAGCTTTCTTT. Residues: CASSFEIGTKGNTEAFF.

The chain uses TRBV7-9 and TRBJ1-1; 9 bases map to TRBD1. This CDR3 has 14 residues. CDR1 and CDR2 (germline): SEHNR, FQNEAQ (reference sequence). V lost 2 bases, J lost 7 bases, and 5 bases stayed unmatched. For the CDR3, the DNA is TGTGCCAGCAGCTTATTAATGGACAGGGGTGAAGCTTTCTTT. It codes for CASSLLMDRGEAFF.

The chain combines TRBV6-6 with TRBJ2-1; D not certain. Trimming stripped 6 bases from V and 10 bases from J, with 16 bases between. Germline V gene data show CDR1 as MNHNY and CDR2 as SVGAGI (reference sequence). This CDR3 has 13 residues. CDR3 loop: CASRTADFGEQFF. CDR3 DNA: TGTGCCAGCAGGACCGCGGATTTTGGCGAGCAGTTCTTC.

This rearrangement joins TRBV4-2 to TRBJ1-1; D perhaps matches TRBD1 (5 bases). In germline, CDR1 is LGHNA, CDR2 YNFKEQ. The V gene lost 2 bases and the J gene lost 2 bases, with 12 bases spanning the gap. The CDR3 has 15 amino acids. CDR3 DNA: TGTGCCAGCAGCCAACGCCAGGGTTATAACACTGAAGCTTTCTTT. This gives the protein CASSQRQGYNTEAFF.

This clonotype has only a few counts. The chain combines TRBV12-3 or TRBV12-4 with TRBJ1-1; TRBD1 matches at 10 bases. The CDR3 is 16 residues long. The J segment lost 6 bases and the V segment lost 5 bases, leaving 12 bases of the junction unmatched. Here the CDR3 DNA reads TGTGCCAGCAGTCCCGGGACAGGGGCCGTCCGGGCTGAAGCTTTCTTT. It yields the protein CASSPGTGAVRAEAFF.

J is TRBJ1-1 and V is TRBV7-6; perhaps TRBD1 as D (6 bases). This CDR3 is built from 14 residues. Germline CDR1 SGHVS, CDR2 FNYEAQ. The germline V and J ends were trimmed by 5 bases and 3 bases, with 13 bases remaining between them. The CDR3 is CASSADEGDTEAFF. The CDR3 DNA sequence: TGTGCCAGCAGCGCCGACGAGGGGGACACTGAAGCTTTCTTT.

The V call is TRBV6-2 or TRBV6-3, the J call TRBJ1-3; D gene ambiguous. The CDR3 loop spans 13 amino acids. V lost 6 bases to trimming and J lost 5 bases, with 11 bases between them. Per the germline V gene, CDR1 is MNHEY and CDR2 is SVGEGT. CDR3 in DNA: TGTGCCAGCAGCGGGGATTCCAGAAACACCATATATTTT. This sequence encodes CASSGDSRNTIYF.

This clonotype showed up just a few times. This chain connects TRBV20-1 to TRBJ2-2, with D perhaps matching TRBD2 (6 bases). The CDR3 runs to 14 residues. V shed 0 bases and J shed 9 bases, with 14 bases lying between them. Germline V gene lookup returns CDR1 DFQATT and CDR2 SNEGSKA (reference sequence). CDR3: CSARDGRESRELFF. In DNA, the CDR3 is TGCAGTGCTAGAGACGGACGGGAGAGCAGGGAGCTGTTTTTT.

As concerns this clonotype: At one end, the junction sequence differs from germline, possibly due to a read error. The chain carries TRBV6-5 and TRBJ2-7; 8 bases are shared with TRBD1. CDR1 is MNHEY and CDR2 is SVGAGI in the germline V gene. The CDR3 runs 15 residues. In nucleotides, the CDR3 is TGTGACAGCAGTTACTCCGGGACAGGCACCTACGAGCAGTACTTC. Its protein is CDSSYSGTGTYEQYF.

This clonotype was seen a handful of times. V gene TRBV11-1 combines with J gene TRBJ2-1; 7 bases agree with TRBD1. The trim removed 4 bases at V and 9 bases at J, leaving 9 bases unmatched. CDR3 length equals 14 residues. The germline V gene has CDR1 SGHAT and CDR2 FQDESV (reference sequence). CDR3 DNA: TGTGCCAGCAGCTCCGGGACAGTCGAGTTTGAGCAGTTCTTC. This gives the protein CASSSGTVEFEQFF.

This chain's CDR3 is CASTQGWGVNEQFF. The CDR3 DNA reads TGTGCCAGCACCCAGGGGTGGGGGGTCAATGAGCAGTTCTTC. The V call is TRBV11-2, the J call TRBJ2-1, with D possibly called TRBD1 or TRBD2 (6 bases each). Trimming left V 7 bases short and J 6 bases short, with 16 bases between. Per germline, CDR1 SGHAT and CDR2 FQNNGV. The CDR3 is 14 residues long. The full variable domain, with the rest looked up from reference TRBV11-2 and TRBJ2-1, is EAGVAQSPRYKIIEKRQSVAFWCNPISGHATLYWYQQILGQGPKLLIQFQNNGVVDDSQLPKDRFSAERLKGVDSTLKIQPAKLEDSAVYLCASTQGWGVNEQFFGPGTRLTVL.

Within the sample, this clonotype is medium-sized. CDR3 DNA sequence: TGTGCCAGCAGCCCATACCCCCAAGCGCAGGAGACCCAGTACTTC. It is translated as CASSPYPQAQETQYF. This rearrangement joins TRBV11-2 to TRBJ2-5; D is unclear. Germline CDR1 reads SGHAT; CDR2 reads FQNNGV. The CDR3 runs 15 residues. Deletions cut 5 bases from V and 5 bases from J, with 18 bases between.

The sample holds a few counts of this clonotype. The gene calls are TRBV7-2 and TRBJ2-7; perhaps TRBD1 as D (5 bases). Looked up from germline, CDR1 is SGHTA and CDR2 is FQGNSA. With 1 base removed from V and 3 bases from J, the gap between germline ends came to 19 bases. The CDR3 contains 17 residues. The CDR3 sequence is CASSLGGNRLIHYEQYF. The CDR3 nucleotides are TGTGCCAGCAGCTTAGGAGGAAACAGGCTGATCCACTACGAGCAGTACTTC.

CDR3 sequence: CASSFTTGLAKNIQYF. DNA for the CDR3: TGTGCCAGCAGTTTTACAACAGGACTAGCCAAAAACATTCAGTACTTC. The rearrangement uses TRBV12-3 or TRBV12-4 and TRBJ2-4; D possibly matches TRBD1 or TRBD2 (5 bases each). V was trimmed by 3 bases and J by 0 bases, leaving 12 bases between them. The CDR3 is 16 residues long.

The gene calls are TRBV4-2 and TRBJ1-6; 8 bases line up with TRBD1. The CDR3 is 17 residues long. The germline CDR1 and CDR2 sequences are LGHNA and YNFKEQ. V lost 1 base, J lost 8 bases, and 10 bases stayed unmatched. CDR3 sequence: CASSQVAQGALDSPLHF. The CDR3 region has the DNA TGTGCCAGCAGCCAAGTGGCCCAGGGGGCACTGGATTCACCCCTCCACTTT.

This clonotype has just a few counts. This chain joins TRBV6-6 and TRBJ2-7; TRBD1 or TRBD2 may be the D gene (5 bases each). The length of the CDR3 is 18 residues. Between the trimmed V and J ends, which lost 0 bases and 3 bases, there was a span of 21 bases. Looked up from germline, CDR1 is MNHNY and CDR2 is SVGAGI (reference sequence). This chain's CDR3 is CASSYSMSEGRFIYEQYF. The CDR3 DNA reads TGTGCCAGCAGTTACTCGATGAGTGAGGGGCGTTTTATCTACGAGCAGTACTTC.

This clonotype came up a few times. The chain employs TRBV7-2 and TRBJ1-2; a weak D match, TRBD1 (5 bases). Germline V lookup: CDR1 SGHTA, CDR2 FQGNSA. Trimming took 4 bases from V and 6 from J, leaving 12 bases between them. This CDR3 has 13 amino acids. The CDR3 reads CASSSGQGNGYTF. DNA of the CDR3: TGTGCCAGCAGCTCAGGGCAGGGTAATGGCTACACCTTC.